These T cell receptor beta chains were read from a single sample in a study of T-cell reconstitution after alpha-beta-depleted transplantation in children. TCRdb reprocessed the PCR reads via MiXCR and lists one record per CDR3 protein. The table has around 100,000 distinct CDR3 sequences, 10% seen once; the top ten hold 34%. Sequencing used PBMCs, obtained before TCRalphabeta/CD19-depleted stem cell transplant. Receptor source: a boy aged 2 to 10 with acute lymphoblastic leukemia, due to receive a stem cell transplant. Each CDR3 is given with its conserved first and last residue. The order of the fields is clone size, J gene, V gene, D gene, CDR3 DNA, CDR3 protein. A D gene is named only where the DNA matches it firmly. Rows may omit the clone size; those that give it use once, few, many or a size class.

clone size: .; J gene: TRBJ2-5; V gene: TRBV29-1; D gene: .; CDR3 DNA: TGCAGCGTTGGAATGTACGAGGGTCAAGAGACCCAGTACTTC; CDR3 protein: CSVGMYEGQETQYF
clone size: many; J gene: TRBJ2-1; V gene: TRBV5-1; D gene: TRBD2; CDR3 DNA: TGCGCCAGCAGCTTGGTCACTAGCGGGAGAAATGAGCAGTTCTTC; CDR3 protein: CASSLVTSGRNEQFF
clone size: many; J gene: TRBJ2-1; V gene: TRBV10-3; D gene: TRBD2; CDR3 DNA: TGTGCCATCAGTGAAGGGTCCCTAACTAGCGGGAGTTTCAATGAGCAGTTCTTC; CDR3 protein: CAISEGSLTSGSFNEQFF
clone size: .; J gene: TRBJ1-5; V gene: TRBV6-1; D gene: TRBD1; CDR3 DNA: TGTGCCAGCAGTGAATGGATGACAGGGGGCGATCAGCCCCAGCATTTT; CDR3 protein: CASSEWMTGGDQPQHF
clone size: many; J gene: TRBJ2-7; V gene: TRBV3-1; D gene: .; CDR3 DNA: TGTGCCAGCAGCCAAAGGGACCCCGAACGTCCGGCCTACGAGCAGTACTTC; CDR3 protein: CASSQRDPERPAYEQYF
clone size: many; J gene: TRBJ1-1; V gene: TRBV29-1; D gene: TRBD1; CDR3 DNA: TGCAGCGTTGGGCAGGGGGCAGTATTTGGCACTGAAGCTTTCTTT; CDR3 protein: CSVGQGAVFGTEAFF
clone size: .; J gene: TRBJ2-3; V gene: TRBV7-8; D gene: TRBD2; CDR3 DNA: TGTGCCAGCAGCTTAGGAGGACTAGCGGGAGTCACAGATACGCAGTATTTT; CDR3 protein: CASSLGGLAGVTDTQYF
clone size: .; J gene: TRBJ2-1; V gene: TRBV28; D gene: TRBD2; CDR3 DNA: TGTGCCAGCAGTTTATGGGAGCGGGGGAGTAAGTTCTTC; CDR3 protein: CASSLWERGSKFF
clone size: .; J gene: TRBJ2-1; V gene: TRBV12-3/TRBV12-4; D gene: TRBD2; CDR3 DNA: TGTGCCAGCAGCCCAAGCGGGAGATTTAATGAGCAGTTCTTC; CDR3 protein: CASSPSGRFNEQFF
clone size: many; J gene: TRBJ2-3; V gene: TRBV20-1; D gene: TRBD2; CDR3 DNA: TGCAGTGCTAGTACTAGCGGGAGTATTTCGGATGCAGATACGCAGTATTTT; CDR3 protein: CSASTSGSISDADTQYF
clone size: .; J gene: TRBJ2-7; V gene: TRBV7-2; D gene: TRBD2; CDR3 DNA: TGTGCCAGCAGCTCGGGGTGGGGGGGGACCTACGAGCAGTACTTC; CDR3 protein: CASSSGWGGTYEQYF
clone size: few; J gene: TRBJ2-3; V gene: TRBV18; D gene: TRBD2; CDR3 DNA: TGTGCCAGCTCACCTCCTCAAGCGGGAGGGCCGACAGATACGCAGTATTTT; CDR3 protein: CASSPPQAGGPTDTQYF
clone size: .; J gene: TRBJ1-3; V gene: TRBV3-1; D gene: .; CDR3 DNA: TGTGCCAGCAGCCAACTTGACCAGCCGGGATTTGGAAACACCATATATTTT; CDR3 protein: CASSQLDQPGFGNTIYF
clone size: few; J gene: TRBJ2-2; V gene: TRBV10-3; D gene: .; CDR3 DNA: TGTGCCATCAGGTCGACAGTCGGGGAGCTGTTTTTT; CDR3 protein: CAIRSTVGELFF
clone size: few; J gene: TRBJ1-5; V gene: TRBV5-1; D gene: TRBD1; CDR3 DNA: TGCGCCAGCAGCAGACAGGGGGAGAATCAGCCCCAGCATTTT; CDR3 protein: CASSRQGENQPQHF
clone size: few; J gene: TRBJ1-3; V gene: TRBV20-1; D gene: TRBD1; CDR3 DNA: TGCAGTGCCGTACAGGGGGAGATGTCTGGAAACACCATATATTTT; CDR3 protein: CSAVQGEMSGNTIYF
clone size: .; J gene: TRBJ2-7; V gene: TRBV5-6; D gene: .; CDR3 DNA: TGTGCCAGCAGAAATTCGGGGGCCTACGAGCAGTACTTC; CDR3 protein: CASRNSGAYEQYF
clone size: .; J gene: TRBJ1-3; V gene: TRBV20-1; D gene: .; CDR3 DNA: TGCAGTGCTAGAGCGGAGGGTTCTTACTCTGGAAACACCATATATTTT; CDR3 protein: CSARAEGSYSGNTIYF
clone size: many; J gene: TRBJ2-2; V gene: TRBV6-1; D gene: TRBD1; CDR3 DNA: TGTGCCAGCAGTCAAAGGGACAGGTTCGCGAACACCGGGGAGCTGTTTTTT; CDR3 protein: CASSQRDRFANTGELFF
clone size: .; J gene: TRBJ1-1; V gene: TRBV29-1; D gene: .; CDR3 DNA: TGCAGCGTTGGGAAGGGAGGGACGGGCGTTGAAGCTTTCTTT; CDR3 protein: CSVGKGGTGVEAFF
clone size: many; J gene: TRBJ2-7; V gene: TRBV7-2; D gene: .; CDR3 DNA: TGTGCCAGCAGCTTAGAATGGGGCTACGAGCAGTACTTC; CDR3 protein: CASSLEWGYEQYF
clone size: many; J gene: TRBJ2-3; V gene: TRBV4-1; D gene: .; CDR3 DNA: TGCGCCAGCAGCCAAGGCGACAGCACCGGAGATACGCAGTATTTT; CDR3 protein: CASSQGDSTGDTQYF
clone size: .; J gene: TRBJ2-3; V gene: TRBV12-3/TRBV12-4; D gene: .; CDR3 DNA: TGTGCCAGCAGGGGGGACAGCACAGATACGCAGTATTTT; CDR3 protein: CASRGDSTDTQYF
clone size: .; J gene: TRBJ2-1; V gene: TRBV20-1; D gene: TRBD2; CDR3 DNA: TGCAGTGCTAGAGATCCAGAACCAGCGGGAGCGAATGAGCAGTTCTTC; CDR3 protein: CSARDPEPAGANEQFF
clone size: few; J gene: TRBJ2-3; V gene: TRBV12-3/TRBV12-4; D gene: TRBD1; CDR3 DNA: TGTGCCAGCAGCCCGGGGACAGGGCTCGGCACAGATACGCAGTATTTT; CDR3 protein: CASSPGTGLGTDTQYF
clone size: .; J gene: TRBJ2-5; V gene: TRBV5-1; D gene: TRBD2; CDR3 DNA: TGCGCCAGCAGCTGGACTAGCGGGTTCCAAGAGACCCAGTACTTC; CDR3 protein: CASSWTSGFQETQYF
clone size: many; J gene: TRBJ2-4; V gene: TRBV5-1; D gene: TRBD1; CDR3 DNA: TGCGCCAGCAGCTTGGTAGGGGGCGAAGGTAACATTCAGTACTTC; CDR3 protein: CASSLVGGEGNIQYF
clone size: .; J gene: TRBJ2-5; V gene: TRBV20-1; D gene: TRBD2; CDR3 DNA: TGCAGTGCTGCTAGCGGGAGTCAAGAGACCCAGTACTTC; CDR3 protein: CSAASGSQETQYF
clone size: .; J gene: TRBJ2-5; V gene: TRBV11-2; D gene: TRBD2; CDR3 DNA: TGTGCCAGCAGCCCCCCGGGGGGGTTAGAGACCCAGTACTTC; CDR3 protein: CASSPPGGLETQYF
clone size: .; J gene: TRBJ2-3; V gene: TRBV9; D gene: TRBD1; CDR3 DNA: TGTGCCAGCAGCCCCCCACGGGACAGGGTTCTGCCAGATACGCAGTATTTT; CDR3 protein: CASSPPRDRVLPDTQYF
clone size: many; J gene: TRBJ2-5; V gene: TRBV5-6; D gene: .; CDR3 DNA: TGTGCCAGCAGCGTGCAGGAACGGACCCAGTACTTC; CDR3 protein: CASSVQERTQYF
clone size: many; J gene: TRBJ1-1; V gene: TRBV4-1; D gene: .; CDR3 DNA: TGCGCCAGCAGCCAAGAGTGGGGGAACACTGAAGCTTTCTTT; CDR3 protein: CASSQEWGNTEAFF
clone size: few; J gene: TRBJ1-5; V gene: TRBV27; D gene: TRBD1; CDR3 DNA: TGTGCCAGCAGCAGGGGGCCGGTTCAGCCCCAGCATTTT; CDR3 protein: CASSRGPVQPQHF